This TCR beta chain was sequenced for a study of low-dose radiotherapy and immunotherapy resistance in tumors. Study in general: Each patient took aspirin at a dose of 300 mg by mouth once daily over the course of four cycles, with dosing beginning on cycle 1 day 1.

The CDR3 is made up of 14 amino acids. Trimming left V 4 bases short and J 2 bases short, with 11 bases between. Germline CDR1 and CDR2: KGHSH and LQKENI. There are many counts of this clonotype. Noted time point: after trial treatment. Stated treatment: LDRT plus nivolumab, ipilimumab, low-dose cyclophosphamide and aspirin (RACIN trial). It was nivolumab, ipilimumab, aspirin, low-dose cyclophosphamide and low-dose radiotherapy that donors received. With a constant-region primer and a V-primer adapter, TCRs were subjected to 20 PCR cycles of amplification. TCRdb re-derived calls from the reads in MiXCR, one entry per CDR3 protein. The sample has some 52,000 distinct CDR3 sequences; around 35% are singletons.

The gene calls are TRBV18 and TRBJ1-1; perhaps TRBD1 as D (6 bases). The TCR originated in a male donor with rectosigmoid adenocarcinoma. This material consisted of PBMCs, taken after low-dose radiotherapy plus immunotherapy. CDR3 nucleotide sequence: TGTGCCAGCTCACAGGGGGGTGGAAACACTGAAGCTTTCTTT. It encodes CASSQGGGNTEAFF.